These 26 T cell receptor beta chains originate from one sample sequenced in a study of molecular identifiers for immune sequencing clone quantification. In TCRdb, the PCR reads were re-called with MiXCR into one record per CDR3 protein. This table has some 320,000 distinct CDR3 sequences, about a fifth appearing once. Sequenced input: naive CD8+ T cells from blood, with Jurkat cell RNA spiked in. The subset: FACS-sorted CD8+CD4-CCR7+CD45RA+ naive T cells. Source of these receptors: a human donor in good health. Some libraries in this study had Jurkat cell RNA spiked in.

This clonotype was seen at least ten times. The CDR3 region has the DNA TGCGCCAGCAGCATTTTACAGGGCTCTTACGAGCAGTACTTC. The encoded protein is CASSILQGSYEQYF. V usage is TRBV5-1 and J usage is TRBJ2-7; D is perhaps TRBD1 (6 bases). Looked up from germline, CDR1 is SGHRS and CDR2 is YFSETQ. This CDR3 spans 14 amino acids. Trimming left V 4 bases short and J 4 bases short, with 15 bases between.

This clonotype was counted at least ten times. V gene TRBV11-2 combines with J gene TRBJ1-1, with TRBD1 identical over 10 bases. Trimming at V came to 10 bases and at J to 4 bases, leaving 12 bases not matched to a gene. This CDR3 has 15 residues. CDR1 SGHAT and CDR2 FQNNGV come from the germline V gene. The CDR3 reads CATTIGTGAPTEAFF. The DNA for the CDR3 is TGTGCCACCACTATCGGGACAGGGGCGCCCACTGAAGCTTTCTTT.

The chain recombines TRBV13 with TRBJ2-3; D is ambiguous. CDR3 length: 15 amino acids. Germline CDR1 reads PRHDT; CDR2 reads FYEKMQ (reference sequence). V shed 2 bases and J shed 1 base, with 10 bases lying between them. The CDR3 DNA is TGTGCCAGCAGCTTAAACCCCACCGGCACAGATACGCAGTATTTT. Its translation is CASSLNPTGTDTQYF.

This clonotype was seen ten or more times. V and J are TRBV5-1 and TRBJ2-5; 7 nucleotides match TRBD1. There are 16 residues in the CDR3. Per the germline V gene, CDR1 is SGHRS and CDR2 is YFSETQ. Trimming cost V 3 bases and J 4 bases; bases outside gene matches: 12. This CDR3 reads CASSWYPTGSGETQYF. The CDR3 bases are TGCGCCAGCAGCTGGTACCCGACAGGGAGTGGAGAGACCCAGTACTTC.

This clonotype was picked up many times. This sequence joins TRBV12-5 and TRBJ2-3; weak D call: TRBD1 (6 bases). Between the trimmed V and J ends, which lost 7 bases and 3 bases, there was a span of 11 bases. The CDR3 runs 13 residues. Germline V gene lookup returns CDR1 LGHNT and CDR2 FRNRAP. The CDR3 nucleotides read TGTGCTAGTGCTAATGGACAGACAGATACGCAGTATTTT. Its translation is CASANGQTDTQYF.

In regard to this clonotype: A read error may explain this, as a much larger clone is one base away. In DNA, the CDR3 is TGTGCCAGCAGTCTTCAATCGAACACTGAAGCTTTCTTT. Amino acid sequence: CASSLQSNTEAFF. This chain uses TRBV12-3 or TRBV12-4 with TRBJ1-1; D gene ambiguous. The V gene lost 5 bases and the J gene lost 1 base, with 8 bases spanning the gap. The CDR3 is made up of 13 amino acids.

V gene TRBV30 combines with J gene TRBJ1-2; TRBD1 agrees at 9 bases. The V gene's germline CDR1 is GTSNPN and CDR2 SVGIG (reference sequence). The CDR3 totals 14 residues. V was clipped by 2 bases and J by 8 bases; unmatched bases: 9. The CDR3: CAWSPLGTGRGYTF. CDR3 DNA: TGTGCCTGGAGTCCCCTCGGGACAGGGCGGGGCTACACCTTC.

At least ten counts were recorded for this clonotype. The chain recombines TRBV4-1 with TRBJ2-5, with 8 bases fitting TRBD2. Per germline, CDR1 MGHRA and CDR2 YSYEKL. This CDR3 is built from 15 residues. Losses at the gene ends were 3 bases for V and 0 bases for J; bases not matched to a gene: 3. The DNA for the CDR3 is TGCGCCAGCAGCCACCGAGCGGGAGACCAAGAGACCCAGTACTTC. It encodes CASSHRAGDQETQYF.

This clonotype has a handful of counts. CDR3 loop: CASGWGYEQYF. The DNA of the CDR3 is TGTGCCTCCGGTTGGGGCTACGAGCAGTACTTC. The genes are TRBV19 and TRBJ2-7; no firm D call. CDR1 is LNHDA, CDR2 SQIVND, per germline (reference sequence). V lost 11 bases and J 3 bases, leaving 11 bases between the germline ends. CDR3 length: 11 amino acids. The variable domain in full, with the rest retrieved from reference TRBV19 and TRBJ2-7, is DGGITQSPKYLFRKEGQNVTLSCEQNLNHDAMYWYRQDPGQGLRLIYYSQIVNDFQKGDIAEGYSVSREKKESFPLTVTSAQKNPTAFYLCASGWGYEQYFGPGTRLTVT.

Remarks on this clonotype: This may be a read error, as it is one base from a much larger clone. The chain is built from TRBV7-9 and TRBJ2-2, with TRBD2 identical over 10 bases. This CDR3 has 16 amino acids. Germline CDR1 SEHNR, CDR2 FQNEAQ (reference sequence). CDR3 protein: CASSSDGTSVTGALFF. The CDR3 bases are TGTGCCAGCAGCTCCGACGGGACTAGCGTTACCGGGGCGCTGTTTTTT.

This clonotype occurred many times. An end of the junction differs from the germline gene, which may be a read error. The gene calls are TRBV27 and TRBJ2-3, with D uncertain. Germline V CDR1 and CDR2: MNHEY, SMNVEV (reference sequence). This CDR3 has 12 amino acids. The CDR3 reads CASSGYTHTQYF. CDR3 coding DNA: TGTGCCAGCAGTGGATACACACATACGCAGTATTTT.

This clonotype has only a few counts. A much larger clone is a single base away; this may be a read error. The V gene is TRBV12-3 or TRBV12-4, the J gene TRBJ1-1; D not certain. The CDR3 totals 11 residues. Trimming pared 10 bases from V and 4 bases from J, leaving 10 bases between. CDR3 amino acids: CANGRGTEAFF. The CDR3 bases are TGTGCCAACGGACGGGGCACTGAAGCTTTCTTT.

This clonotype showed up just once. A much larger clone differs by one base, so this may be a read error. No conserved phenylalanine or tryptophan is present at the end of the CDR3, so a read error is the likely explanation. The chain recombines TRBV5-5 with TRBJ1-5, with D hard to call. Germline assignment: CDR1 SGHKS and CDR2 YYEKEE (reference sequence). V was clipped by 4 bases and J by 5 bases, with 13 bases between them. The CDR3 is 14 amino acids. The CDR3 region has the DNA TGTGCCAGCAGCACTGGTCGTCGAGATCAGCCCCAGCATTCT. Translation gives CASSTGRRDQPQHS.

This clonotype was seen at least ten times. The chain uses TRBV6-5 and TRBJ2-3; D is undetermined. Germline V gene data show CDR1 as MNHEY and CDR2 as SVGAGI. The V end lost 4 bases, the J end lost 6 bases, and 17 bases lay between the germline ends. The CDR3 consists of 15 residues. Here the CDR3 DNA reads TGTGCCAGCAGTTCCGGCCGCGCTCTAAAGGATACGCAGTATTTT. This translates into CASSSGRALKDTQYF.

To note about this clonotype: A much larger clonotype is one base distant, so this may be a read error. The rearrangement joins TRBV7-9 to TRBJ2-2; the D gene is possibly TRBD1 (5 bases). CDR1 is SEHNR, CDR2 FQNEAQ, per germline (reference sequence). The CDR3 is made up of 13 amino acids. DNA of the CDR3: TGTGCCGGCAGCTCCCCACAGGCCGGGGAGCTGTTTTTT. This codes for CAGSSPQAGELFF.

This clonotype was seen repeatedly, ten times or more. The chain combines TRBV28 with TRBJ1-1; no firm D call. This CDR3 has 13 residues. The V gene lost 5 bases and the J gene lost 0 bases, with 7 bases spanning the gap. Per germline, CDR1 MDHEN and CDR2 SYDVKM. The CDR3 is CASSPAMNTEAFF. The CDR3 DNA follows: TGTGCCAGCAGTCCCGCAATGAACACTGAAGCTTTCTTT.

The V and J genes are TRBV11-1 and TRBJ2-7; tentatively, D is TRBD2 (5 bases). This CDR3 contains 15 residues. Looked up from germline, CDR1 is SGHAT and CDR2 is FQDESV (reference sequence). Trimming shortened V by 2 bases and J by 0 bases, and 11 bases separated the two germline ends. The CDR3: CASSLFSAGSYEQYF. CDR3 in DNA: TGTGCCAGCAGCTTATTTTCGGCGGGCTCCTACGAGCAGTACTTC.

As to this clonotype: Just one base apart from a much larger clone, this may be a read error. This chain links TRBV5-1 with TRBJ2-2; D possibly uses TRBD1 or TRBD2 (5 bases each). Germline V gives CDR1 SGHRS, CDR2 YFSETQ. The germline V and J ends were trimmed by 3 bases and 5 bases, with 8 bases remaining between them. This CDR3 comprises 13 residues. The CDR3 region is CASSWDATGELFF. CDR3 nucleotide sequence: TGCGCCAGCAGCTGGGACGCGACCGGGGAGCTGTTTTTT.

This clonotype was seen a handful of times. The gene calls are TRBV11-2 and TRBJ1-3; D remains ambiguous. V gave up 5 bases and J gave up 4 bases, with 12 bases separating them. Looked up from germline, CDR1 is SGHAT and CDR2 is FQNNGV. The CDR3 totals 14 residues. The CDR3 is CASSRGRLGNTIYF. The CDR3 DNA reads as TGTGCCAGCAGCCGCGGACGGCTCGGAAACACCATATATTTT.

The CDR3 DNA follows: TGTGCCAGCAGTTACTGGACAGGGATCCAGCCCCAGCATTTT. Its translation is CASSYWTGIQPQHF. This chain uses TRBV6-2 or TRBV6-3 with TRBJ1-5; TRBD1 agrees at 8 bases. Germline V gene sequence: CDR1 MNHEY, CDR2 SVGEGT. This CDR3 has 14 amino acids. V gave up 1 base and J gave up 7 bases; unmatched junction bases: 3.

The CDR3 is CASSPGLAGVDEQFF. The CDR3 DNA follows: TGTGCCAGCAGTCCGGGACTAGCGGGAGTCGATGAGCAGTTCTTC. The V gene is TRBV12-3 or TRBV12-4, the J gene TRBJ2-1; 14 bases align to TRBD2. V was clipped by 5 bases and J by 8 bases; unmatched bases: 5. The CDR3 runs to 15 residues.

CDR3 nucleotide sequence: TGTGCCAGCGCTCTATCCCCCGGCTACGAGCAGTACTTC. It yields the protein CASALSPGYEQYF. V usage is TRBV18 and J usage is TRBJ2-7; D gene ambiguous. In germline, CDR1 is KGHSH, CDR2 LQKENI. The CDR3 spans 13 residues. V shed 8 bases and J shed 3 bases, with 14 bases lying between them.

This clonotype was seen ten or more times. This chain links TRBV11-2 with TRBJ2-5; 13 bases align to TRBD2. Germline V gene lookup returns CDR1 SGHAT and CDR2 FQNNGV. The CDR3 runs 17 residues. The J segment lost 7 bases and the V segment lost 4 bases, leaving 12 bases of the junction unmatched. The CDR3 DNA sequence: TGTGCCAGCAGCTCAACTAGCGGGGGGGCCGGGAAGGCGACCCAGTACTTC. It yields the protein CASSSTSGGAGKATQYF.

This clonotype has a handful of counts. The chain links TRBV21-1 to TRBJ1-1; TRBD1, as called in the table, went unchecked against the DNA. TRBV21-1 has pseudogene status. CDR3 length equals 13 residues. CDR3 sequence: CASSGTGLGEAFF. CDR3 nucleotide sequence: TGTGCCAGCAGTGGGACAGGGCTTGGTGAAGCTTTCTTT.

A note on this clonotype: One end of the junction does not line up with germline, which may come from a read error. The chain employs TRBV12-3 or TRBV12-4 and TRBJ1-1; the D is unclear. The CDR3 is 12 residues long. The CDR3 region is CASSLPGTEALF. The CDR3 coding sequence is TGTGCCAGCAGTCTACCAGGAACTGAAGCTCTCTTT.

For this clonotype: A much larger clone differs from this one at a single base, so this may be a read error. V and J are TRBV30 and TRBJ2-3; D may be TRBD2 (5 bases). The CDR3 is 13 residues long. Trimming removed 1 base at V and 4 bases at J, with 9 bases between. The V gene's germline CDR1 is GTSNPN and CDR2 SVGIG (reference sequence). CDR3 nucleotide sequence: TGTGCCTGGAGTGACGGGGATGCAGATACGCAGTATTTT. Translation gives CAWSDGDADTQYF.